These T cell receptor beta chains were read from a single sample in a study of T cells in Graves' hyperthyroidism and ophthalmopathy. Using its own MiXCR run on the multiplex PCR reads, TCRdb lists one record per CDR3 protein. The sample comprises 340,000 or so distinct CDR3 sequences, roughly a fifth of which are singletons, and around half rests with the top ten. The sample was blood. The source is a woman aged 50 to 60 with Graves' hyperthyroidism. The CDR3 runs from the conserved cysteine through the conserved F or W. Fields, in order: clone size, D gene, V gene, CDR3 length, J gene, CDR3 DNA, CDR3 protein. A D gene is named only where the DNA matches it firmly. Size values are once, few and many counts, or a class for expanded clones, and some rows have none.

>-|-|TRBV12-3/TRBV12-4|15|TRBJ2-4
TGTGCCAGCAGCAATACAGGGTTAGCCAAAAACATTCAGTACTTC
CASSNTGLAKNIQYF
>many|TRBD2|TRBV2|15|TRBJ2-3
TGTGCCAGCAGTGAGGGACTACAAAGCACAGATACGCAGTATTTT
CASSEGLQSTDTQYF
>many|-|TRBV18|16|TRBJ2-7
TGTGCCAGCTCACCAAAGACCGCGGGGAGTTCCTACGAGCAGTACTTC
CASSPKTAGSSYEQYF
>many|-|TRBV5-5|15|TRBJ1-2
TGTGCCAGCAGCTTGGTTTTAGCAGGGAACTATGGCTACACCTTC
CASSLVLAGNYGYTF
>-|TRBD1|TRBV12-3/TRBV12-4|18|TRBJ2-6
TGTGCCAGCAGCCTGACAGGGGCCTGGGGCTCTGGGGCCAGCGTCCTGACTTTC
CASSLTGAWGSGASVLTF
>-|-|TRBV27|13|TRBJ2-7
TGTGCCAGCAGTTTAACTAGCAACTACGAGCAGTACTTC
CASSLTSNYEQYF
>few|-|TRBV2|16|TRBJ2-2
TGTGCCAGCACCTCGGGTGGGGACCGATACGGCGGGGAGCTGTTTTTT
CASTSGGDRYGGELFF
>-|-|TRBV6-1|14|TRBJ2-5
TGTGCCAGCAGTCGGCGCGGCCCGGCTGAGACCCAGTACTTC
CASSRRGPAETQYF
>many|-|TRBV20-1|12|TRBJ1-1
TGCAGTGCTCAAATCACAGGGAGTGAAGCTTTCTTT
CSAQITGSEAFF
>many|TRBD1|TRBV15|14|TRBJ1-5
TGTGCCACCAGTAGGACAGGGGGCGGCCAGCCCCAGCATTTT
CATSRTGGGQPQHF
>-|-|TRBV7-3|14|TRBJ2-5
TGTGCCAGCAGCTCCCGGGGACCTGCAGAGACCCAGTACTTC
CASSSRGPAETQYF
>few|-|TRBV28|11|TRBJ2-7
TGTGCCAGCAGTTTATTTGTGGAGCAGTACTTC
CASSLFVEQYF
>many|-|TRBV12-3/TRBV12-4|13|TRBJ1-1
TGTGCCAGCAGTCCCACAGCGAACACTGAAGCTTTCTTT
CASSPTANTEAFF
>many|TRBD2|TRBV29-1|14|TRBJ2-7
TGCAGTGGGATCTCGCGGGGGAGCTCCTACGAGCAGTACTTC
CSGISRGSSYEQYF
>many|-|TRBV19|14|TRBJ2-5
TGTGCCAGTAGTATGGTTGCAGCGGAAGAGACCCAGTACTTC
CASSMVAAEETQYF
>-|-|TRBV12-3/TRBV12-4|16|TRBJ1-2
TGTGCCAGCAGCCCGCCCGGCGGCATGGGGGCCTATGGCTACACCTTC
CASSPPGGMGAYGYTF
>few|TRBD2|TRBV4-1|18|TRBJ2-1
TGCGCCAGCAGCCAAGGTGCCAGCCGCGGGGGGAGATACAATGAGCAGTTCTTC
CASSQGASRGGRYNEQFF
>few|TRBD1|TRBV19|17|TRBJ1-1
TGTGCCAGTACCGAGAGACTCCTACAGGGGGTGAACACTGAAGCTTTCTTT
CASTERLLQGVNTEAFF
>few|TRBD2|TRBV11-2|16|TRBJ2-7
TGTGCCAGCAGGCGTGGACTAGCGGGGGTTGTGTACGAGCAGTACTTC
CASRRGLAGVVYEQYF
>few|-|TRBV5-1|16|TRBJ2-2
TGCGCCAGCAGCCCTGGATCGGTATTTGACACCGGGGAGCTGTTTTTT
CASSPGSVFDTGELFF
>once|TRBD2|TRBV5-1|17|TRBJ2-4
TGCGCCAGCAGCTTGCCCGGGAGGGACGGGGCCAAAAACATTCAGTACTTC
CASSLPGRDGAKNIQYF
>-|TRBD2|TRBV7-2|16|TRBJ2-3
TGTGCCAGCAGTAAGGGACTAGCGGGGGCCGCAGATACGCAGTATTTT
CASSKGLAGAADTQYF
>many|TRBD1|TRBV10-3|13|TRBJ1-1
TGTGCCATCAGGGACAGGGAGAACACTGAAGCTTTCTTT
CAIRDRENTEAFF
>many|TRBD2|TRBV28|14|TRBJ2-7
TGTGCCGTCGGTGGGACTAGCGATAGGCACGAGCAGTACTTC
CAVGGTSDRHEQYF
>few|TRBD1|TRBV2|14|TRBJ2-1
TGTGCCAGCAGCCATAAGGGGACAGGGGCGTGGCAGTTCTTC
CASSHKGTGAWQFF
>many|-|TRBV3-1|17|TRBJ2-7
TGTGCCAGCAGCCAAGGTTGGCGCAGGGAGGTCAGTTACGAGCAGTACTTC
CASSQGWRREVSYEQYF
>few|TRBD2|TRBV6-1|16|TRBJ2-1
TGTGCCAGCACCCCGGGGGGACTAGCGGGGAGGAATGAGCAGTTCTTC
CASTPGGLAGRNEQFF
>many|-|TRBV20-1|13|TRBJ1-4
TGCAGTGCTAGAGTGGGGAGGAATGAAAAACTGTTTTTT
CSARVGRNEKLFF
>-|-|TRBV5-6|13|TRBJ1-5
TGTGCCAGCAGCCTACAGGGTATGCAGCCCCAGCATTTT
CASSLQGMQPQHF
>-|-|TRBV6-1|16|TRBJ1-5
TGTGCCAGCAGGGCCGGGACAACCTATAGCAATCAGCCCCAGCATTTT
CASRAGTTYSNQPQHF
>few|-|TRBV25-1|16|TRBJ1-2
TGTGCCAGCAGTGGTGGCCCGATCGCTTTCGGCTATGGCTACACCTTC
CASSGGPIAFGYGYTF
>-|-|TRBV4-1|14|TRBJ2-7
TGCGCCAGCAGCCAAGGTCTGATCGCCTACGAGCAGTACTTC
CASSQGLIAYEQYF
>many|-|TRBV20-1|12|TRBJ1-1
TGCAGTGCTCCGGACGTGAACACTGAAGCTTTCTTT
CSAPDVNTEAFF
>many|TRBD2|TRBV11-1|14|TRBJ2-3
TGTGCCAGCAGCTTGGGACTAGGCACAGATACGCAGTATTTT
CASSLGLGTDTQYF
>many|-|TRBV12-3/TRBV12-4|14|TRBJ1-1
TGTGCCAGCAGTACCGCAGGGGTCGGCACTGAAGCTTTCTTT
CASSTAGVGTEAFF
>-|TRBD1|TRBV2|18|TRBJ1-5
TGTGCCAGCAGTGGGGACAGGGGGATCCTTTATAGCAATCAGCCCCAGCATTTT
CASSGDRGILYSNQPQHF
>many|TRBD1|TRBV20-1|16|TRBJ2-3
TGCAGTGCTAGAGATATAAACCGGGCCAGGGGGAATACGCAGTATTTT
CSARDINRARGNTQYF
>many|TRBD2|TRBV11-2|18|TRBJ2-1
TGTGCCAGCAGCTTAGGGATTCTGGCGGGAGGGAAATACAATGAGCAGTTCTTC
CASSLGILAGGKYNEQFF
>many|-|TRBV6-5|18|TRBJ1-2
TGTGCCAGCAGTTACTCGTCTTTCAGGAGGAGAGCTAACTATGGCTACACCTTC
CASSYSSFRRRANYGYTF